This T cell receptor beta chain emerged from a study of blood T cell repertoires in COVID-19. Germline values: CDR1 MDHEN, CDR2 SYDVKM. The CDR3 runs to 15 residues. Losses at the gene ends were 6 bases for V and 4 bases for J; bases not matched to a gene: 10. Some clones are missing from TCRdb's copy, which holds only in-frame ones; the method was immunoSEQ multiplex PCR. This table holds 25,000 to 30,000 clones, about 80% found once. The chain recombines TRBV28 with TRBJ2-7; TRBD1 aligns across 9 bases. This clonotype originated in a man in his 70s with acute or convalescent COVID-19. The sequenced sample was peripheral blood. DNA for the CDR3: TGTGCCAGCAGCCCTGCAGGGACAGGGACATACGAGCAGTACTTC. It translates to CASSPAGTGTYEQYF. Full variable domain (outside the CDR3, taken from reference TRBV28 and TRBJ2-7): DVKVTQSSRYLVKRTGEKVFLECVQDMDHENMFWYRQDPGLGLRLIYFSYDVKMKEKGDIPEGYSVSREKKERFSLILESASTNQTSMYLCASSPAGTGTYEQYFGPGTRLTVT.